This TCR beta chain was captured in a study of cytomegalovirus exposure and HLA in healthy donors. General study results and limits: According to a later analysis, most TCR beta chains associated with CMV appeared HLA-restricted.

About this clone: The antigen remains undetermined.

CDR3 size: 16 residues. Germline V gene data show CDR1 as LGHNA and CDR2 as YNFKEQ. The V end lost 0 bases, the J end lost 0 bases, and 12 bases lay between the germline ends. Primers included in the PCR were 60 Vbeta and 13 Jbeta primers. Libraries were prepared by immunoSEQ multiplex PCR; TCRdb keeps only in-frame clonotypes and omits some of them. The sample carries 90,000 to 100,000 clones, approximately 80% recorded once. The sequence came from a female donor in good health and CMV-seronegative. V usage is TRBV4-2 and J usage is TRBJ2-7; weak D call: TRBD1 (6 bases). The sequenced sample was PBMCs. The CDR3 reads CASSQDFGTTSYEQYF. CDR3 DNA sequence: TGTGCCAGCAGCCAAGATTTCGGGACAACCTCCTACGAGCAGTACTTC.